The rows below give T cell receptor beta chains drawn from one sample of a study of shared clonotypes between healthy human individuals. The assay was immunoSEQ multiplex PCR, and TCRdb's table has in-frame clones only and misses some. The repertoire includes 550,000 to 600,000 clones, roughly four fifths of them detected once, and around 11% sits in the top ten. The sequenced material came from PBMCs. The receptors were gathered from a middle-aged woman in good health. Some clones in this sample may be carry-over from other donors' samples. Both conserved end residues are part of each CDR3. Fields, in order: CDR3 protein, CDR3 DNA, D gene, CDR3 length, clone size, V gene, J gene. A D gene is named only where the DNA matches it firmly. Part of the rows lack a size; the others show once, few, many or a class for expanded clones.

CDR3 protein: CASSLTTRDRVGGYTF; CDR3 DNA: TGCGCCAGCAGCCTGACAACCCGGGACAGGGTTGGTGGCTACACCTTC; D gene: TRBD1; CDR3 length: 16; clone size: .; V gene: TRBV4-3; J gene: TRBJ1-2
CDR3 protein: CASSRPGLALHEQFF; CDR3 DNA: TGTGCCAGTAGTCGTCCGGGACTAGCCCTTCATGAGCAGTTCTTC; D gene: TRBD2; CDR3 length: 15; clone size: .; V gene: TRBV19; J gene: TRBJ2-1
CDR3 protein: CASSLTWGTEAFF; CDR3 DNA: TGTGCCAGCAGCTTGACCTGGGGCACTGAAGCTTTCTTT; D gene: .; CDR3 length: 13; clone size: .; V gene: TRBV5-6; J gene: TRBJ1-1
CDR3 protein: CASSPQTSGLSYEQYF; CDR3 DNA: TGCGCCAGCAGCCCTCAGACTAGCGGGCTCTCCTACGAGCAGTACTTC; D gene: TRBD2; CDR3 length: 16; clone size: .; V gene: TRBV4-1; J gene: TRBJ2-7
CDR3 protein: CASSYSGVKTGELFF; CDR3 DNA: TGTGCCAGCAGTTATTCGGGCGTGAAGACCGGGGAGCTGTTTTTT; D gene: .; CDR3 length: 15; clone size: .; V gene: TRBV6-6; J gene: TRBJ2-2
CDR3 protein: CASSVGHLYGYTF; CDR3 DNA: TGTGCCAGCAGCGTAGGTCATCTCTATGGCTACACCTTC; D gene: .; CDR3 length: 13; clone size: .; V gene: TRBV9; J gene: TRBJ1-2
CDR3 protein: CASSGERGREVATNEKLFF; CDR3 DNA: TGTGCCAGCAGCGGCGAAAGGGGGCGCGAGGTTGCAACTAATGAAAAACTGTTTTTT; D gene: TRBD1; CDR3 length: 19; clone size: .; V gene: TRBV11-1; J gene: TRBJ1-4
CDR3 protein: CASSLVGANTGELFF; CDR3 DNA: TGTGCCAGCAGCTTAGTCGGGGCTAACACCGGGGAGCTGTTTTTT; D gene: .; CDR3 length: 15; clone size: .; V gene: TRBV7-2; J gene: TRBJ2-2
CDR3 protein: CARCGGRREQYF; CDR3 DNA: TGTGCCCGCTGTGGGGGGCGGCGGGAGCAGTACTTC; D gene: .; CDR3 length: 12; clone size: .; V gene: TRBV19; J gene: TRBJ2-7
CDR3 protein: CASSTSGGPYEQYF; CDR3 DNA: TGTGCCAGCTCCACATCGGGAGGGCCTTACGAGCAGTACTTC; D gene: TRBD2; CDR3 length: 14; clone size: .; V gene: TRBV18; J gene: TRBJ2-7
CDR3 protein: CASGGGRQQFF; CDR3 DNA: TGTGCTAGTGGTGGCGGACGGCAGCAGTTCTTC; D gene: .; CDR3 length: 11; clone size: .; V gene: TRBV12-5; J gene: TRBJ2-1
CDR3 protein: CASSVVLSGEQYF; CDR3 DNA: TGTGCCAGCAGCGTAGTGCTCAGCGGCGAGCAGTACTTC; D gene: .; CDR3 length: 13; clone size: .; V gene: TRBV9; J gene: TRBJ2-7
CDR3 protein: CASSLTDSADEQFF; CDR3 DNA: TGTGCCAGCAGCTTAACGGACAGCGCTGATGAGCAGTTCTTC; D gene: .; CDR3 length: 14; clone size: .; V gene: TRBV7-9; J gene: TRBJ2-1
CDR3 protein: CASSLPGVVAFF; CDR3 DNA: TGTGCCAGCAGCCTACCGGGGGTGGTAGCTTTCTTT; D gene: .; CDR3 length: 12; clone size: .; V gene: TRBV7-2; J gene: TRBJ1-1
CDR3 protein: CASSRLADTGELFF; CDR3 DNA: TGTGCCAGCAGCCGACTAGCGGACACCGGGGAGCTGTTTTTT; D gene: TRBD2; CDR3 length: 14; clone size: .; V gene: TRBV4-2; J gene: TRBJ2-2
CDR3 protein: CASSLLGTGSPDTQYF; CDR3 DNA: TGTGCCAGCAGCCTCTTAGGGACAGGGAGCCCAGATACGCAGTATTTT; D gene: TRBD1; CDR3 length: 16; clone size: .; V gene: TRBV5-4; J gene: TRBJ2-3
CDR3 protein: CASSLGAYTLAYNEQFF; CDR3 DNA: TGTGCCAGCAGTTTAGGAGCCTACACACTGGCCTACAATGAGCAGTTCTTC; D gene: .; CDR3 length: 17; clone size: .; V gene: TRBV27; J gene: TRBJ2-1
CDR3 protein: CASSLNRNYTF; CDR3 DNA: TGTGCCAGCAGTTTGAACAGAAACTACACCTTC; D gene: .; CDR3 length: 11; clone size: few; V gene: TRBV28; J gene: TRBJ1-2
CDR3 protein: CSVGEGQGREQYF; CDR3 DNA: TGCAGCGTTGGCGAAGGACAGGGTCGAGAGCAGTACTTC; D gene: TRBD1; CDR3 length: 13; clone size: .; V gene: TRBV29-1; J gene: TRBJ2-7
CDR3 protein: CASSLDPAGGREQYF; CDR3 DNA: TGTGCCAGCAGCTTGGACCCAGCGGGAGGGAGGGAGCAGTACTTC; D gene: TRBD2; CDR3 length: 15; clone size: .; V gene: TRBV5-4; J gene: TRBJ2-7
CDR3 protein: CSLGTSGSGNEQFF; CDR3 DNA: TGCAGCTTGGGGACTAGCGGGAGCGGCAATGAGCAGTTCTTC; D gene: TRBD2; CDR3 length: 14; clone size: .; V gene: TRBV29-1; J gene: TRBJ2-1
CDR3 protein: CSVEEGGNTEAFF; CDR3 DNA: TGCAGCGTTGAAGAGGGCGGGAACACTGAAGCTTTCTTT; D gene: .; CDR3 length: 13; clone size: once; V gene: TRBV29-1; J gene: TRBJ1-1
CDR3 protein: CASSPRPPNTDTQYF; CDR3 DNA: TGTGCCAGCAGCCCAAGACCACCAAACACAGATACGCAGTATTTT; D gene: .; CDR3 length: 15; clone size: many; V gene: TRBV6-1; J gene: TRBJ2-3
CDR3 protein: CASSLLVSGNYEQYF; CDR3 DNA: TGTGCCAGCAGCTTATTGGTTAGCGGGAACTACGAGCAGTACTTC; D gene: TRBD2; CDR3 length: 15; clone size: few; V gene: TRBV7-2; J gene: TRBJ2-7
CDR3 protein: CASTTYNEQFF; CDR3 DNA: TGTGCCAGCACAACGTACAATGAGCAGTTCTTC; D gene: .; CDR3 length: 11; clone size: .; V gene: TRBV7-8; J gene: TRBJ2-1
CDR3 protein: CASSEALETQYF; CDR3 DNA: TGTGCCAGCAGTGAAGCGTTGGAGACCCAGTACTTC; D gene: .; CDR3 length: 12; clone size: once; V gene: TRBV6-1; J gene: TRBJ2-5
CDR3 protein: CASSLGTWGVLDTQYF; CDR3 DNA: TGTGCCAGCAGCTTGGGGACGTGGGGGGTGTTAGATACGCAGTATTTT; D gene: .; CDR3 length: 16; clone size: .; V gene: TRBV5-4; J gene: TRBJ2-3
CDR3 protein: CASSQETLGRSPNTEAFF; CDR3 DNA: TGTGCCAGCAGCCAAGAAACTCTCGGGCGGAGCCCGAACACTGAAGCTTTCTTT; D gene: .; CDR3 length: 18; clone size: .; V gene: TRBV4-2; J gene: TRBJ1-1
CDR3 protein: CASSQSSLTQYF; CDR3 DNA: TGTGCCAGCAGCCAAAGTAGCCTGACCCAGTACTTC; D gene: .; CDR3 length: 12; clone size: .; V gene: TRBV7-8; J gene: TRBJ2-5
CDR3 protein: CASSLTAGGPHEQFF; CDR3 DNA: TGTGCCAGCAGCTTAACGGCGGGAGGGCCCCATGAGCAGTTCTTC; D gene: TRBD2; CDR3 length: 15; clone size: .; V gene: TRBV7-9; J gene: TRBJ2-1
CDR3 protein: CASSQSLRTDTQYF; CDR3 DNA: TGTGCCAGCAGTCAGTCCCTGCGCACAGATACGCAGTATTTT; D gene: .; CDR3 length: 14; clone size: .; V gene: TRBV2; J gene: TRBJ2-3
CDR3 protein: CASSSVYYEQYF; CDR3 DNA: TGTGCCAGCAGCTCCGTCTATTACGAGCAGTACTTC; D gene: .; CDR3 length: 12; clone size: .; V gene: TRBV28; J gene: TRBJ2-7
CDR3 protein: CASSLALGGETQYF; CDR3 DNA: TGTGCTAGCAGCTTAGCGCTGGGGGGGGAGACCCAGTACTTC; D gene: TRBD2; CDR3 length: 14; clone size: once; V gene: TRBV7-7; J gene: TRBJ2-5
CDR3 protein: CASSSRTDNEQFF; CDR3 DNA: TGTGCCAGCAGCTCCCGGACAGACAATGAGCAGTTCTTC; D gene: .; CDR3 length: 13; clone size: .; V gene: TRBV9; J gene: TRBJ2-1
CDR3 protein: CASSSRQVNTGELFF; CDR3 DNA: TGTGCCAGCAGCAGTAGACAGGTCAACACCGGGGAGCTGTTTTTT; D gene: .; CDR3 length: 15; clone size: .; V gene: TRBV11-3; J gene: TRBJ2-2
CDR3 protein: CAFRDGPYEQYF; CDR3 DNA: TGTGCCTTCCGGGACGGTCCCTACGAGCAGTACTTC; D gene: .; CDR3 length: 12; clone size: once; V gene: TRBV2; J gene: TRBJ2-7
CDR3 protein: CASKDYNSYEQYF; CDR3 DNA: TGTGCCAGCAAGGATTACAATTCATACGAGCAGTACTTC; D gene: .; CDR3 length: 13; clone size: few; V gene: TRBV7-2; J gene: TRBJ2-7
CDR3 protein: CASSQFSNQPQHF; CDR3 DNA: TGCGCCAGCAGCCAGTTCAGCAATCAGCCCCAGCATTTT; D gene: .; CDR3 length: 13; clone size: .; V gene: TRBV4-1; J gene: TRBJ1-5
CDR3 protein: CASSAGTSGYEQYF; CDR3 DNA: TGTGCCAGCAGCGCAGGGACTAGCGGGTACGAGCAGTACTTC; D gene: TRBD2; CDR3 length: 14; clone size: many; V gene: TRBV9; J gene: TRBJ2-7
CDR3 protein: CSVSRSNTEAFF; CDR3 DNA: TGCAGCGTTTCCCGATCGAACACTGAAGCTTTCTTT; D gene: .; CDR3 length: 12; clone size: few; V gene: TRBV29-1; J gene: TRBJ1-1
CDR3 protein: CASSLWGISVGGYTF; CDR3 DNA: TGTGCCAGCAGTTTATGGGGTATTAGTGTTGGAGGCTACACCTTC; D gene: .; CDR3 length: 15; clone size: .; V gene: TRBV28; J gene: TRBJ1-2
CDR3 protein: CASSELWQIYEQYF; CDR3 DNA: TGTGCCAGCAGTGAATTATGGCAGATCTACGAGCAGTACTTC; D gene: .; CDR3 length: 14; clone size: .; V gene: TRBV6-1; J gene: TRBJ2-7
CDR3 protein: CASSMPGQGMAHSTDTQYF; CDR3 DNA: TGTGCCAGCAGTATGCCGGGACAGGGGATGGCACATAGCACAGATACGCAGTATTTT; D gene: TRBD1; CDR3 length: 19; clone size: once; V gene: TRBV2; J gene: TRBJ2-3
CDR3 protein: CASSLAEGQPQHF; CDR3 DNA: TGCGCCAGCAGCTTGGCCGAAGGTCAGCCCCAGCATTTT; D gene: .; CDR3 length: 13; clone size: .; V gene: TRBV5-1; J gene: TRBJ1-5
CDR3 protein: CASRDRISTDTQYF; CDR3 DNA: TGTGCCAGCAGGGACAGGATAAGCACAGATACGCAGTATTTT; D gene: TRBD1; CDR3 length: 14; clone size: few; V gene: TRBV2; J gene: TRBJ2-3